This entry lists 15 T cell receptor beta chains sequenced from one sample in a study of control samples from healthy donors and cancer patients. Sequencing was performed with immunoSEQ multiplex PCR; in TCRdb, only in-frame clones are kept and a portion is missing. The sample holds under 200,000 clones, roughly 95% seen once. The sequencing sample was made of blood. The receptor source for this set is a woman aged 55-69 years in good health.

The genes are TRBV18 and TRBJ2-3; 7 bases align to TRBD1. The CDR3 is made up of 13 amino acids. V trimming: 8 bases; J trimming: 1 base; junction bases outside the gene matches: 3. Germline values: CDR1 KGHSH, CDR2 LQKENI. The CDR3 bases are TGTGCCAGCACCGGACAGGGCACAGATACGCAGTATTTT. Translating it yields CASTGQGTDTQYF. Looking up the rest from reference TRBV18 and TRBJ2-3 gives the full variable domain: NAGVMQNPRHLVRRRGQEARLRCSPMKGHSHVYWYRQLPEEGLKFMVYLQKENIIDESGMPKERFSAEFPKEGPSILRIQQVVRGDSAAYFCASTGQGTDTQYFGPGTRLTVL.

The chain is built from TRBV4-2 and TRBJ1-2; 12 bases align to TRBD1. CDR3 size: 15 residues. With 7 bases clipped from V and 12 bases from J, the junction kept 15 bases outside the gene matches. Germline loops: CDR1 LGHNA, CDR2 YNFKEQ. CDR3 sequence (DNA): TGTGCCAGCAATCTAAACCGGGACAGGGGGCCGAGGCACACCTTC. As protein: CASNLNRDRGPRHTF.

The V call is TRBV6-5, the J call TRBJ2-2; 9 bases line up with TRBD2. Germline CDR1 is MNHEY and CDR2 is SVGAGI. The CDR3 sequence is 13 residues long. The ends lost 11 bases at V and 10 bases at J; junction bases unmatched: 11. Written as DNA, the CDR3 is TGTGCCTCCGCCTGGGGGACTAGCAAGGAGCTGTTTTTT. Its translation is CASAWGTSKELFF.

This chain links TRBV18 with TRBJ1-1, with TRBD1 identical over 9 bases. Trimming removed 5 bases from V and 5 bases from J; junction bases left unmatched: 9. The CDR3 has 15 amino acids. The germline V gene has CDR1 KGHSH and CDR2 LQKENI. The CDR3, as DNA: TGTGCCAGCTCAGAGGTGACAGGGGGTGGAACTGAAGCTTTCTTT. It encodes CASSEVTGGGTEAFF.

This chain uses TRBV4-1 with TRBJ1-1; TRBD1 matches 8 bases. CDR3 length equals 16 residues. J gave up 5 bases and V 0 bases, and 8 bases lay outside the gene matches. CDR1 MGHRA and CDR2 YSYEKL come from the germline V gene. DNA of the CDR3: TGCGCCAGCAGCCAAGATATGGACAGGGCGGGAACTGAAGCTTTCTTT. Translated: CASSQDMDRAGTEAFF.

This rearrangement joins TRBV3-1 (or the pseudogene TRBV3-2) to TRBJ2-7; unclear D gene. With 1 base removed from V and 6 bases from J, the gap between germline ends came to 13 bases. The CDR3 extends over 14 amino acids. The germline V gene has CDR1 LGHDT and CDR2 YNNKEL (reference sequence). CDR3 bases: TGTGCCAGCAGCCAAGCCGTGGGTGCCCGCGAGCAGTACTTC. Its protein is CASSQAVGAREQYF.

V and J are TRBV7-2 and TRBJ1-3, with TRBD1 matching over 7 bases. After removal of 7 bases from V and 4 bases from J, the junction contained 7 bases not matched to a gene. The CDR3 runs 14 residues. Per the germline V gene, CDR1 is SGHTA and CDR2 is FQGNSA. Here the CDR3 reads CASNPTGMGNTIYF. The CDR3 DNA reads TGTGCCAGCAACCCGACAGGGATGGGAAACACCATATATTTT.

In its sample, this clone was seen once. The DNA for the CDR3 is TGCACCAGCAGCCAAACAAGAGGGACAGTCATGAACACTGAAGCTTTCTTT. The encoded protein is CTSSQTRGTVMNTEAFF. J is TRBJ1-1 and V is TRBV1; TRBD1 is the table's D call, not checked against the DNA. TRBV1 has pseudogene status. The length of the CDR3 is 17 residues.

The V and J genes are TRBV6-5 and TRBJ1-2, with a weak D call TRBD1 (6 bases). In germline, CDR1 is MNHEY, CDR2 SVGAGI. The CDR3 sequence is 11 residues long. The CDR3 loop is CVGGQTAGYTF. The CDR3 DNA follows: TGTGTGGGGGGGCAGACCGCGGGCTACACCTTC.

The chain combines TRBV10-3 with TRBJ2-2; D possibly corresponds to TRBD2 (5 bases). CDR1 and CDR2 from the germline V gene are ENHRY and SYGVKD. CDR3 length equals 15 residues. V lost 3 bases and J 7 bases, leaving 15 bases between the germline ends. The CDR3 spells CAISDPIGVGGELFF. Written as DNA, the CDR3 is TGTGCCATCAGTGATCCGATCGGGGTCGGCGGGGAGCTGTTTTTT.

The V call is TRBV7-2, the J call TRBJ2-1, with D perhaps matching TRBD1 (5 bases). The germline CDR1 and CDR2 sequences are SGHTA and FQGNSA. The CDR3 loop spans 15 amino acids. V lost 3 bases and J lost 1, with 10 bases in between. The CDR3 DNA is TGTGCCAGCAGCTTGGACACAGGATCCTACAATGAGCAGTTCTTC. Translating gives CASSLDTGSYNEQFF.

V usage is TRBV25-1 and J usage is TRBJ1-5; tentative D call: TRBD1 (6 bases). Trimming pared 4 bases from V and 5 bases from J, leaving 9 bases between. There are 13 residues in the CDR3. Germline V gene sequence: CDR1 MGHDK, CDR2 SYGVNS. The CDR3 loop is CASSGSGDQPQHF. The DNA of the CDR3 is TGTGCCAGCAGTGGCTCAGGGGATCAGCCCCAGCATTTT. The entire variable domain, with the rest obtained from reference TRBV25-1 and TRBJ1-5, is as follows: EADIYQTPRYLVIGTGKKITLECSQTMGHDKMYWYQQDPGMELHLIHYSYGVNSTEKGDLSSESTVSRIRTEHFPLTLESARPSHTSQYLCASSGSGDQPQHFGDGTRLSIL.

V gene TRBV7-2 combines with J gene TRBJ2-1; TRBD1 might be the D (5 bases). The germline CDR1 and CDR2 sequences are SGHTA and FQGNSA. The CDR3 is 14 residues long. V was shortened by 0 bases and J by 6 bases, with 9 bases between the two germline ends. The CDR3 DNA reads as TGTGCCAGCAGCTTAGCGAGACAGTCCAATGAGCAGTTCTTC. Residues: CASSLARQSNEQFF.

The CDR3 protein is CATPSGGITDTQYF. In DNA form, the CDR3 reads TGTGCCACTCCTTCCGGGGGGATCACAGATACGCAGTATTTT. The J gene is TRBJ2-3, the V gene TRBV24-1, with 7 bases matching TRBD2. V shed 10 bases and J 2 bases; nucleotides not matched to a gene: 8. This CDR3 contains 14 residues. Looked up from germline, CDR1 is KGHDR and CDR2 is SFDVKD.

The chain is built from TRBV5-1 and TRBJ1-4; D may be TRBD1 (5 bases). V was trimmed by 5 bases and J by 3 bases, leaving 26 bases between them. In germline, CDR1 is SGHRS, CDR2 YFSETQ. The CDR3 spans 19 residues. CDR3 in amino acids: CASSEGPRESQVSNEKLFF. In nucleotides, the CDR3 is TGCGCCAGCAGTGAAGGGCCCCGAGAATCACAGGTTTCTAATGAAAAACTGTTTTTT.